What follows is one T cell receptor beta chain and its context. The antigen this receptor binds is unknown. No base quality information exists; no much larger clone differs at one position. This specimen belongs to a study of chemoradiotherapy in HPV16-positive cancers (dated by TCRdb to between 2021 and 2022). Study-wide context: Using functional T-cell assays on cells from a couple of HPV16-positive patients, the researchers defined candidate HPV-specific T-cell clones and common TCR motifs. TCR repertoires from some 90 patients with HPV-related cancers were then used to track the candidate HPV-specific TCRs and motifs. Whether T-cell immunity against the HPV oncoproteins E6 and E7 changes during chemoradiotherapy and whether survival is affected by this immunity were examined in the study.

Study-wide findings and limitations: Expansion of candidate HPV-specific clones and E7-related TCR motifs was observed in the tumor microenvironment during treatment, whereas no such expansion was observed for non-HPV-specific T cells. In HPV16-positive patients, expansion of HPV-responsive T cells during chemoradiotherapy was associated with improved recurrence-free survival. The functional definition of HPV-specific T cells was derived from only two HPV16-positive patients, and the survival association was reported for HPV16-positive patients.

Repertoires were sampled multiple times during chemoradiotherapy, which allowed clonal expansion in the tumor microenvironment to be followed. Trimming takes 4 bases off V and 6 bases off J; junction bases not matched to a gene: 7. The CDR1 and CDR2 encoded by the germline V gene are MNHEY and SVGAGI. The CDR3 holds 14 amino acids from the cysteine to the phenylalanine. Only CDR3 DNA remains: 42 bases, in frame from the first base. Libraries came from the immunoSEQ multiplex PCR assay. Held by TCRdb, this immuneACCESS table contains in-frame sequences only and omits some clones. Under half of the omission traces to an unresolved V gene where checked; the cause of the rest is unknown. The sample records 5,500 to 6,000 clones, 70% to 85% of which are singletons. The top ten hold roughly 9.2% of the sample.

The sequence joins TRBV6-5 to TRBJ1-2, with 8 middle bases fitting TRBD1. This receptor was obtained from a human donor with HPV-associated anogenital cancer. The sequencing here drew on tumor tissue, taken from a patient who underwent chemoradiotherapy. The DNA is TGTGCCAGCAGTTCGCAGACAGGGGTAAATGGCTACACCTTC. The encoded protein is CASSSQTGVNGYTF.